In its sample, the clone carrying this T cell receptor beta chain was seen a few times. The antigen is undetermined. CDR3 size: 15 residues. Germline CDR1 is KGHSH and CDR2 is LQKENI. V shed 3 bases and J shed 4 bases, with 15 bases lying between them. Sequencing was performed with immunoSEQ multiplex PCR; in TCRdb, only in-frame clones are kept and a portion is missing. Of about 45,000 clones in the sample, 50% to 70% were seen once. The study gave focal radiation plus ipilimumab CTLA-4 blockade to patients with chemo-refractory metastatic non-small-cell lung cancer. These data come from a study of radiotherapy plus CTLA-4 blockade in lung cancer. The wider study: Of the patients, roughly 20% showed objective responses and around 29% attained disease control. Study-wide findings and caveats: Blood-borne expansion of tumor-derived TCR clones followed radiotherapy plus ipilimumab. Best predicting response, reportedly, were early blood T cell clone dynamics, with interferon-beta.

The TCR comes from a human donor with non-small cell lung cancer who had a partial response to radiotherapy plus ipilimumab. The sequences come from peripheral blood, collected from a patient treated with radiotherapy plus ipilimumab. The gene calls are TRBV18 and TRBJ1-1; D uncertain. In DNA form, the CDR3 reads TGTGCCAGCTCACCTTTGCAAGAGATTCTCACTGAAGCTTTCTTT. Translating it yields CASSPLQEILTEAFF.